The T cell receptor beta chain under discussion was sequenced for a study of beta chain features in type 1 diabetes. Study at large: Regarding age, gender and cell yields, patients proved similar to healthy donors.

Sequenced material consisted of expressed TCRB transcripts (all of the isolated RNA was reverse transcribed). Clones were sequenced by immunoSEQ multiplex PCR, and TCRdb holds only the in-frame ones, with some missing. Altogether 300,000 or so clones are present, roughly 13% being singletons, with the ten largest covering more than 0.015%. CD4+ naive, central memory, regulatory and stem cell-like memory cells were sorted via CD45RO/CCR7/CD25/CD127/CD95/CD27. As to this clone: The antigen is undetermined.

Broader study findings: Patients and controls would share equally any PCR tilt toward shorter templates. It was not settled here whether HLA type affects TCRB rearrangement. Within each of all four CD4+ subsets, Type 1 diabetes patients had TCRB CDR3s that were moderately but significantly shorter.

The J segment lost 4 bases and the V segment lost 6 bases, leaving 11 bases of the junction unmatched. CDR3 length: 17 amino acids. The germline CDR1 and CDR2 sequences are MDHEN and SYDVKM. The chain links TRBV28 to TRBJ2-6; 8 nucleotides agree with TRBD1. Sequenced input: naive CD4+ T cells from blood. This sequence originates from a man aged 25-40 years with type 1 diabetes. This CDR3 reads CASSMDRDLRGANVLTF. CDR3 bases: TGTGCCAGCAGCATGGACAGGGACCTTAGGGGGGCCAACGTCCTGACTTTC. Supplemented by reference TRBV28 and TRBJ2-6, the full variable domain reads DVKVTQSSRYLVKRTGEKVFLECVQDMDHENMFWYRQDPGLGLRLIYFSYDVKMKEKGDIPEGYSVSREKKERFSLILESASTNQTSMYLCASSMDRDLRGANVLTFGAGSRLTVL.